This T cell receptor (beta chain) is drawn from a study of T cell responses to AZD1222 COVID-19 vaccine. Study conclusions and caveats: Most donors were white British, females outnumbered males, and clonal diversity was possibly underestimated. Repertoire sampling occurred only after the peak T cell response.

Recipients boosted at about 4 weeks or about 12 weeks are pooled. TCRdb keeps only in-frame clones here, not all; method: immunoSEQ multiplex PCR. The sample carries about 69,000 clones, roughly 80% recorded once. Germline CDR1 and CDR2: DFQATT and SNEGSKA (reference sequence). V was clipped by 7 bases and J by 10 bases; unmatched bases: 5. The CDR3 length is 10 residues. Notes on this clone: Its target is unknown.

The clonotype originates from an adult who received the AZD1222 COVID-19 vaccine. The sample consisted of peripheral blood, taken 28 days after the second AZD1222 dose. V gene TRBV20-1 combines with J gene TRBJ2-3; 7 bases map to TRBD2. The CDR3 region is CSEGTNPQYF. The CDR3, as DNA: TGCAGTGAAGGGACTAATCCGCAGTATTTT.